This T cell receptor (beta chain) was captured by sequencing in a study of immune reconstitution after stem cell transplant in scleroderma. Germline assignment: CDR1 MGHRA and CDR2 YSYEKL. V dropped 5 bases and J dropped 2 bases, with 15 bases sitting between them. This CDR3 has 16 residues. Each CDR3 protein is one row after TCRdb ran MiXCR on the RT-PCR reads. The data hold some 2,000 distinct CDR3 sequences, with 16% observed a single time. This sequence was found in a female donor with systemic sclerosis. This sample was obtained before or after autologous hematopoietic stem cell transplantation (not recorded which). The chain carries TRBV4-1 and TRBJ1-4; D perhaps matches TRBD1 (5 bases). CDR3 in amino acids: CASSGQGFRTNEKLFF. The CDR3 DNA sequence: TGCGCCAGCAGCGGGCAGGGATTCAGGACTAATGAAAAACTGTTTTTT.